This T cell receptor (beta chain) was sequenced during a study of shared clonotypes between healthy human individuals. The repertoire was sequenced with immunoSEQ multiplex PCR; TCRdb's copy has only in-frame clones and lacks some. The sample contains about 1.1 million clones, 77% of which appear only once. This CDR3 region has 13 residues. Germline V CDR1 and CDR2: SGHKS, YYEKEE (reference sequence). Trimming took 10 bases from V and 3 from J, leaving 16 bases between them. The source material was memory CD4+ T cells from PBMCs. Subset defined: CD45RA-negative fraction. The clonotype was recovered from a man between 18 and 35 years old in good health. Some clones in this sample may be carry-over from other donors' samples. This chain links TRBV5-5 with TRBJ1-1; possibly TRBD1 for D (6 bases). This CDR3 is CASKGGRYTEAFF. The CDR3 DNA follows: TGTGCCTCTAAGGGGGGGAGGTACACTGAAGCTTTCTTT. The full variable domain, its missing parts supplied by reference TRBV5-5 and TRBJ1-1, is DAGVTQSPTHLIKTRGQQVTLRCSPISGHKSVSWYQQVLGQGPQFIFQYYEKEERGRGNFPDRFSARQFPNYSSELNVNALLLGDSALYLCASKGGRYTEAFFGQGTRLTVV.